A single sample gave rise to the 31 T cell receptor beta chains below, sequenced in a study of OX40 agonist ivuxolimab in advanced cancers. TCRdb's table, derived via immunoSEQ multiplex PCR, lists solely in-frame clones and lacks some. The repertoire holds about 69,000 clones, with approximately 90% as singletons. The sequencing here drew on CD4+ or CD8+ T cells sorted from blood, taken in a trial of the OX40 agonist ivuxolimab. The receptor source for this set is an adult with an advanced solid tumor such as melanoma, head and neck, liver or kidney cancer.

This clone was seen once. The chain is built from TRBV18 and TRBJ1-5, with no clear D. The CDR3 consists of 17 residues. Germline CDR1 reads KGHSH; CDR2 reads LQKENI. Trimming took off 2 bases at V and 3 bases at J, with 17 bases between the two ends. CDR3 DNA sequence: TGTGCCAGCTCACCAGTTGACGGGGAAGGCGACAATCAGCCCCAGCATTTT. Amino acids: CASSPVDGEGDNQPQHF.

The rearrangement links TRBV13 to TRBJ2-5, with D possibly TRBD2 on 5 matching bases. The ends were cut back, 3 bases at V and 5 bases at J, with 13 bases in the middle. CDR3 size: 14 residues. Germline assignment: CDR1 PRHDT and CDR2 FYEKMQ (reference sequence). For the CDR3, the DNA is TGTGCCAGCAGCTTGTCGGGGATTGGTGAGACCCAGTACTTC. Translating gives CASSLSGIGETQYF.

The rearrangement joins TRBV27 to TRBJ2-7; 11 bases align to TRBD1. The CDR3 totals 13 residues. The trim removed 5 bases at V and 3 bases at J, leaving 0 bases unmatched. In germline, CDR1 is MNHEY, CDR2 SMNVEV (reference sequence). For the CDR3, the DNA is TGTGCCAGCAGTGGGACAGGGGGCTACGAGCAGTACTTC. Translated, it gives CASSGTGGYEQYF.

V gene TRBV27 combines with J gene TRBJ1-1, with unresolved D. The CDR3 totals 13 residues. From germline, CDR1 is MNHEY and CDR2 SMNVEV (reference sequence). V lost 4 bases and J 2 bases, leaving 8 bases between the germline ends. CDR3 in amino acids: CASSSTPNTEAFF. CDR3 nucleotides: TGTGCCAGCAGTTCGACCCCCAACACTGAAGCTTTCTTT.

This chain's CDR3 is CASSQDVTRNNEQFF. CDR3 coding DNA: TGTGCCAGCAGCCAAGATGTAACTAGGAACAATGAGCAGTTCTTC. The J gene is TRBJ2-1, the V gene TRBV14; tentatively, D is TRBD2 (5 bases). V was pared by 0 bases and J by 5 bases, with 11 bases between. The length of the CDR3 is 15 residues. Germline V gene sequence: CDR1 SGHDN, CDR2 FVKESK.

This sequence joins TRBV6-6 and TRBJ2-7; D uncertain. This CDR3 comprises 13 residues. Germline loops: CDR1 MNHNY, CDR2 SVGAGI (reference sequence). Trimming left V 5 bases short and J 0 bases short, with 8 bases between. CDR3 in DNA: TGTGCCAGCAGTGTAGACGGCTCCTACGAGCAGTACTTC. It codes for CASSVDGSYEQYF.

The chain couples TRBV28 to TRBJ2-1; D is uncertain. V dropped 3 bases and J dropped 4 bases, with 10 bases sitting between them. The CDR3 is 14 residues long. Germline values: CDR1 MDHEN, CDR2 SYDVKM. Here the CDR3 DNA reads TGTGCCAGCAGTTTTTGGCAGGAGTACAATGAGCAGTTCTTC. Encoded protein: CASSFWQEYNEQFF.

The J gene is TRBJ2-3, the V gene TRBV7-3; 8 bases map to TRBD2. The germline V gene has CDR1 SGHTA and CDR2 FQGTGA. Trimming at V came to 0 bases and at J to 1 base, leaving 9 bases not matched to a gene. The CDR3 totals 18 residues. Written as DNA, the CDR3 is TGTGCCAGCAGCTTAACTAGAGGAGGGACTAGAGGCACAGATACGCAGTATTTT. It is translated as CASSLTRGGTRGTDTQYF.

J is TRBJ1-4 and V is TRBV2, with D maybe TRBD1 (5 bases). The V gene lost 7 bases and the J gene lost 8 bases, with 14 bases spanning the gap. CDR1 and CDR2 (germline): SNHLY, FYNNEI. CDR3 size: 13 residues. The CDR3: CASNGQGGEKLFF. The CDR3 DNA reads TGTGCCAGCAATGGGCAGGGAGGCGAAAAACTGTTTTTT.

The chain uses TRBV28 and TRBJ2-5; possible D gene TRBD2, 5 bases. Germline CDR1 and CDR2: MDHEN and SYDVKM. The CDR3 totals 15 residues. The V end lost 7 bases, the J end lost 2 bases, and 17 bases lay between the germline ends. CDR3 sequence (DNA): TGTGCCAGCAACCTGGTCCCTGGGGAGCAAGAGACCCAGTACTTC. This translates into CASNLVPGEQETQYF.

Turning to this clone: Other DNA sequences in this sample translate to the same CDR3. The chain recombines TRBV6-6 with TRBJ1-1, with a tentative D call TRBD1 (6 bases). The CDR3 sequence is 13 residues long. V lost 0 bases to trimming and J lost 4 bases, with 6 bases between them. Germline values: CDR1 MNHNY, CDR2 SVGAGI (reference sequence). CDR3 in amino acids: CASSYSGGTEAFF. Written as DNA, the CDR3 is TGTGCCAGCAGTTACTCAGGGGGCACTGAAGCTTTCTTT.

The rearrangement links TRBV5-1 to TRBJ1-4; weak D call: TRBD1 (5 bases). Trimming cost V 4 bases and J 3 bases, with 16 bases left between them. The CDR3 is made up of 16 amino acids. Germline V gene sequence: CDR1 SGHRS, CDR2 YFSETQ. The CDR3 sequence is CASSPSWDPSNEKLFF. CDR3 DNA: TGCGCCAGCAGCCCCAGCTGGGACCCTTCTAATGAAAAACTGTTTTTT.

The rearrangement joins TRBV14 to TRBJ2-7; 7 nucleotides align to TRBD1. The CDR3 is 14 amino acids. CDR1 and CDR2 from the germline V gene are SGHDN and FVKESK. V shed 1 base and J 2 bases; nucleotides not matched to a gene: 2. The CDR3, as DNA: TGTGCCAGCAGCCAAGTTACAGGGGCCTACGAGCAGTACTTC. It is translated as CASSQVTGAYEQYF.

The V and J genes are TRBV4-3 and TRBJ2-7; D is possibly TRBD1 (6 bases). The germline V gene encodes CDR1 LGHNA and CDR2 YSLEER. The CDR3 is 15 amino acids. V lost 1 base and J 0 bases, leaving 10 bases between the germline ends. The CDR3 protein is CASSQGSGVSYEQYF. The CDR3 region has the DNA TGCGCCAGCAGCCAAGGTTCAGGGGTCTCCTACGAGCAGTACTTC.

Concerning this clone: One end of the junction fails to match germline, which may point to a read error. This chain's CDR3 is CASSWKAAGGELFF. The CDR3, as DNA: TGTGCTAGCAGCTGGAAAGCGGCAGGCGGGGAGCTGTTTTTT. The rearrangement uses TRBV7-7 and TRBJ2-2; D perhaps matches TRBD2 (5 bases). The CDR3 extends over 14 amino acids. Germline CDR1 reads SSHAT; CDR2 reads FNYEAQ (reference sequence).

V usage is TRBV28 and J usage is TRBJ1-1, with D unresolved. V was pared by 3 bases and J by 0 bases, with 5 bases between. CDR1 MDHEN and CDR2 SYDVKM come from the germline V gene. The CDR3 length is 13 residues. CDR3 protein: CASSFSLNTEAFF. In nucleotides, the CDR3 is TGTGCCAGCAGTTTTTCATTGAACACTGAAGCTTTCTTT.

This chain links TRBV27 with TRBJ2-7, with D hard to call. This CDR3 spans 13 amino acids. Germline V CDR1 and CDR2: MNHEY, SMNVEV (reference sequence). The V and J ends lost 4 bases and 4 bases respectively, with 11 bases between them. The CDR3 sequence is CASSSQAPYEQYF. The CDR3 DNA sequence: TGTGCCAGCAGTTCCCAGGCCCCGTACGAGCAGTACTTC.

The V call is TRBV4-3, the J call TRBJ1-2; D is perhaps TRBD1 (5 bases). This CDR3 contains 12 residues. Trimming stripped 4 bases from V and 5 bases from J, with 8 bases between. Germline CDR1 is LGHNA and CDR2 is YSLEER. This CDR3 is CASSRDSYGYTF. DNA of the CDR3: TGCGCCAGCAGCCGGGACTCATATGGCTACACCTTC.

This chain links TRBV19 with TRBJ2-1; tentatively, D is TRBD2 (5 bases). CDR1 and CDR2 (germline): LNHDA, SQIVND (reference sequence). There are 13 residues in the CDR3. Trimming removed 6 bases from V and 4 bases from J, with 10 bases in between. The CDR3 nucleotides are TGTGCCAGTAGCGGACGAGGGTACAATGAGCAGTTCTTC. Amino acids: CASSGRGYNEQFF. The entire variable domain, with the rest obtained from reference TRBV19 and TRBJ2-1, is as follows: DGGITQSPKYLFRKEGQNVTLSCEQNLNHDAMYWYRQDPGQGLRLIYYSQIVNDFQKGDIAEGYSVSREKKESFPLTVTSAQKNPTAFYLCASSGRGYNEQFFGPGTRLTVL.

CDR3 region: CASSPTTNYGYTF. The CDR3 nucleotides are TGTGCCAGTAGTCCGACAACTAACTATGGCTACACCTTC. The J gene is TRBJ1-2, the V gene TRBV19; no clear D gene. Germline CDR1 and CDR2: LNHDA and SQIVND (reference sequence). CDR3 size: 13 residues. Trimming cost V 5 bases and J 0 bases, with 7 bases left between them. Complete variable domain (other parts from reference TRBV19 and TRBJ1-2): DGGITQSPKYLFRKEGQNVTLSCEQNLNHDAMYWYRQDPGQGLRLIYYSQIVNDFQKGDIAEGYSVSREKKESFPLTVTSAQKNPTAFYLCASSPTTNYGYTFGSGTRLTVV.

The chain joins TRBV13 to TRBJ2-5; TRBD1 matches 7 bases. The germline gives CDR1 PRHDT, CDR2 FYEKMQ (reference sequence). The CDR3 totals 15 residues. V lost 0 bases, J lost 5 bases, and 6 bases stayed unmatched. Written as DNA, the CDR3 is TGTGCCAGCAGCTTAGGCCTGACAGGGAAGGAGACCCAGTACTTC. Residues: CASSLGLTGKETQYF.

The chain combines TRBV6-6 with TRBJ2-7; 8 bases are a match to TRBD1. The CDR3 covers 12 residues. V lost 9 bases to trimming and J lost 3 bases; unmatched junction nucleotides: 4. Per germline, CDR1 MNHNY and CDR2 SVGAGI (reference sequence). The CDR3 region is CASGTGIYEQYF. As DNA, the CDR3 is TGTGCCAGTGGGACAGGCATCTACGAGCAGTACTTC.

The chain employs TRBV27 and TRBJ1-5; no definite D call. Between the trimmed V and J ends, which lost 0 bases and 5 bases, there was a span of 8 bases. Germline CDR1 is MNHEY and CDR2 is SMNVEV (reference sequence). The CDR3 runs to 14 residues. Here the CDR3 DNA reads TGTGCCAGCAGTTTATCTTCGGGTTATCAGCCCCAGCATTTT. Protein: CASSLSSGYQPQHF.

The chain is built from TRBV5-4 and TRBJ2-7; either TRBD1 or TRBD2 may supply D (5 bases each). The CDR3 spans 14 residues. Germline V gene lookup returns CDR1 SGHNT and CDR2 YYREEE (reference sequence). V was trimmed by 0 bases and J by 0 bases, leaving 7 bases between them. The CDR3 coding sequence is TGTGCCAGCAGCTTGGCGGGGACCTCCTACGAGCAGTACTTC. Translation gives CASSLAGTSYEQYF.

The CDR3 region is CASSLNGNTGELFF. The CDR3, as DNA: TGTGCCAGCAGCTTAAACGGGAACACCGGGGAGCTGTTTTTT. This chain uses TRBV7-3 with TRBJ2-2; no firm D call. CDR1 and CDR2 (germline): SGHTA, FQGTGA. The CDR3 consists of 14 residues. Deletions cut 1 base from V and 1 base from J, with 4 bases between.

The chain carries TRBV27 and TRBJ2-1; tentatively, D is TRBD1 or TRBD2 (6 bases each). This CDR3 has 14 residues. CDR1 is MNHEY, CDR2 SMNVEV, per germline (reference sequence). Trimming removed 3 bases at V and 2 bases at J, with 8 bases between. The CDR3 sequence is CASSLGGAYNEQFF. The CDR3 DNA sequence: TGTGCCAGCAGTTTGGGGGGCGCCTACAATGAGCAGTTCTTC.

J is TRBJ1-5 and V is TRBV21-1; the table names TRBD1, a call not compared with the DNA. TRBV21-1 is marked as a pseudogene. This CDR3 is 16 amino acids long. The CDR3 loop is CASSKVSDRDNQPQHF. CDR3 sequence (DNA): TGTGCCAGCAGCAAAGTTTCGGACAGGGACAATCAGCCCCAGCATTTT.

The chain couples TRBV7-3 to TRBJ2-2; TRBD2 matches at 10 bases. Unmatched junction bases numbered 3, after V lost 5 bases and J lost 3 bases. There are 15 residues in the CDR3. Germline lookup yields CDR1 SGHTA and CDR2 FQGTGA. The CDR3 DNA follows: TGTGCCAGCAGCCCTCTAGCGGGAGACACCGGGGAGCTGTTTTTT. Translating it yields CASSPLAGDTGELFF.

This clone has a handful of counts. The gene calls are TRBV7-8 and TRBJ2-1; TRBD2 agrees at 8 bases. Germline lookup yields CDR1 SGHVS and CDR2 FQNEAQ. J was trimmed by 3 bases and V by 3 bases; bases with no gene match: 4. The CDR3 spans 15 residues. The DNA of the CDR3 is TGTGCCAGCAGCTTTGCGGGAGGTGGCTACAATGAGCAGTTCTTC. Protein product: CASSFAGGGYNEQFF. The full variable domain, in which reference TRBV7-8 and TRBJ2-1 provide the parts outside the CDR3, is GAGVSQSPRYKVAKRGQDVALRCDPISGHVSLFWYQQALGQGPEFLTYFQNEAQLDKSGLPSDRFFAERPEGSVSTLKIQRTQQEDSAVYLCASSFAGGGYNEQFFGPGTRLTVL.

The chain employs TRBV28 and TRBJ2-3, with 10 bases that match TRBD1. This CDR3 is 17 amino acids long. The V segment lost 6 bases and the J segment 0 bases; nucleotides outside the gene matches: 9. Germline lookup yields CDR1 MDHEN and CDR2 SYDVKM. CDR3 region: CASSAGTGVPSTDTQYF. The CDR3 DNA reads TGTGCCAGCAGCGCAGGGACAGGGGTACCTAGCACAGATACGCAGTATTTT.

This clone was seen a single time. The chain joins TRBV5-1 to TRBJ2-3, with TRBD1 identical over 8 bases. The CDR3 length is 17 residues. In germline, CDR1 is SGHRS, CDR2 YFSETQ. V trimming: 4 bases; J trimming: 4 bases; junction bases outside the gene matches: 14. Here the CDR3 reads CASSEEVGRGRADTQYF. CDR3 coding DNA: TGCGCCAGCAGCGAAGAGGTCGGCAGGGGGCGCGCAGATACGCAGTATTTT.